This T cell receptor (beta chain) was recovered during a study of blood T cell repertoires in COVID-19. Study details: Italy, Spain and the United States were the sources of the convalescent and acute COVID-19 samples. In each case, the material was cDNA or gDNA derived from T cells, B-cell-depleted T cells, or PBMCs.

In the original workflow: Scientists estimated how many nucleated cells there were by amplifying reference gene primers. Profiling relied on immunoSEQ multiplex PCR, and the TCRdb table lists in-frame clones only, not all of them. From that table come the V and J calls and clone size; the DNA was used to work out D and trimming. Altogether 160,000 or so clones are present, roughly 80% being singletons, with the ten largest covering approximately 14%. The CDR3 is made up of 18 amino acids. V trimming: 1 base; J trimming: 4 bases; junction bases outside the gene matches: 12. CDR1 is MGHRA, CDR2 YSYEKL, per germline.

The J gene is TRBJ2-3, the V gene TRBV4-1, with 9 bases matching TRBD2. Sequences were obtained from peripheral blood. This TCR was recovered from a woman older than 75 with acute or convalescent COVID-19. In nucleotides, the CDR3 is TGCGCCAGCAGCCAAGTTCGCGGGGGGGCCATGGGGCCAGATACGCAGTATTTT. This sequence encodes CASSQVRGGAMGPDTQYF.